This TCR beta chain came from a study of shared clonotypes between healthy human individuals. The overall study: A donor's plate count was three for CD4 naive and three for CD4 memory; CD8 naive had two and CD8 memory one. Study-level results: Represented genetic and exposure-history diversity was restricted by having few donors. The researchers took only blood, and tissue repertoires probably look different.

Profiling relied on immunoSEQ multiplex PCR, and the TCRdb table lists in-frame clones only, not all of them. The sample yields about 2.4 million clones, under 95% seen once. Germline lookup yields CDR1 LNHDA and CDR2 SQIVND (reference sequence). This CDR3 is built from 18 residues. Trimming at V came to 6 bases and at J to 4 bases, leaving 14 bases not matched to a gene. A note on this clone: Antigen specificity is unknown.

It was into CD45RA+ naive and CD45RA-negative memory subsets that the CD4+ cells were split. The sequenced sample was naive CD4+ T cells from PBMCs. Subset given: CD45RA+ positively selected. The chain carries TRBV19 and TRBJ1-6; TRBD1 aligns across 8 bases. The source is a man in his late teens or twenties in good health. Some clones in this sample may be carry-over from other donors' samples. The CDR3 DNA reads TGTGCCAGTAGCATGCTTCCGGGACAGGCGTCATATAATTCACCCCTCCACTTT. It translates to CASSMLPGQASYNSPLHF.